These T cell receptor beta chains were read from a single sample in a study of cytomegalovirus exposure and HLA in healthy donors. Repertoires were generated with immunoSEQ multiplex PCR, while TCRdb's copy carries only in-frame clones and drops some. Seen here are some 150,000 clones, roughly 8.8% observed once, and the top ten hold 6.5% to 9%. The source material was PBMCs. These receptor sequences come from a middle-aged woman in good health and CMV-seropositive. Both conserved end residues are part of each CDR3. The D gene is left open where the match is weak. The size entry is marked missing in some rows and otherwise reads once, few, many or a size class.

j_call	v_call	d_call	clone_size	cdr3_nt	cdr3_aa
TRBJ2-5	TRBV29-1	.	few	TGCAGCGGACAGGAGGAGACCCAGTACTTC	CSGQEETQYF
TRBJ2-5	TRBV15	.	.	TGTGCCACCAGCAGTCTGCGGGAGACCCAGTACTTC	CATSSLRETQYF
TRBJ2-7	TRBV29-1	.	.	TGCAGCGTTGAAGGTTTGGGGCAGCGTGAGCAGTACTTC	CSVEGLGQREQYF
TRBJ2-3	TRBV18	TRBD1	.	TGTGCCAGCTCACCGAAGGACAGGGCTGGCGATACGCAGTATTTT	CASSPKDRAGDTQYF
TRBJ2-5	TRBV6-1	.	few	TGTGCCAGCAGGAAAGAGACAGGCACCCAAGAGACCCAGTACTTC	CASRKETGTQETQYF
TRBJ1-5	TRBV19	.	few	TGTGCCAGTAGTGTGGCCCCTAATCAGCCCCAGCATTTT	CASSVAPNQPQHF
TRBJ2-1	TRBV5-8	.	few	TGTGCCAGCAGCTTGTACGGAGGGGATTCCTACAATGAGCAGTTCTTC	CASSLYGGDSYNEQFF
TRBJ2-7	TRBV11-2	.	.	TGTGCCAGCAGCTCTCAGACAGGGAGGTACGAGCAGTACTTC	CASSSQTGRYEQYF
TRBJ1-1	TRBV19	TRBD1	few	TGTGCCAGCAACGACAGGGTGGGCACTGAAGCTTTCTTT	CASNDRVGTEAFF
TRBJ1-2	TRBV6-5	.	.	TGTGCCAGCAGTTACAGGGAGTTGGCACCCCGGCGAGGCTACACCTTC	CASSYRELAPRRGYTF
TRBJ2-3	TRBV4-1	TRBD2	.	TGCGCCAGCAGCCAAATAGCGGGGGGCCCGCCGGATACGCAGTATTTT	CASSQIAGGPPDTQYF
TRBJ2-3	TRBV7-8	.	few	TGTGCCAGCAGCTTAAGGTCTAGTCGGGCGGGCTCTGGCACAGATACGCAGTATTTT	CASSLRSSRAGSGTDTQYF
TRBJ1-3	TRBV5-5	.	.	TGTGCCAGCAGCTCCCCGTCCTCTGGAAACACCATATATTTT	CASSSPSSGNTIYF
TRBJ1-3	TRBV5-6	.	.	TGTGCCAGCAGACGACTGAGCTCTGGAAACATCATATATTTT	CASRRLSSGNIIYF
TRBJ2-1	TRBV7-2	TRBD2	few	TGTGCCAGCAGCCCCGGGAGGGGGAATCACAATGAGCAGTTCTTC	CASSPGRGNHNEQFF
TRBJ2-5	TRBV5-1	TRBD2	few	TGCGCCAGTTCTTTGGGAGGGACCCAAGAGACCCAGTACTTC	CASSLGGTQETQYF
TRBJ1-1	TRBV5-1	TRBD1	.	TGCGCCAGCAGCTTGGGGGGCAGGGGGCTATTGACTGAAGCTTTCTTT	CASSLGGRGLLTEAFF
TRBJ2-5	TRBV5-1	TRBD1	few	TGCGCCAGCAGCTTGATGACAGGGGGGGAAGAGACCCAGTACTTC	CASSLMTGGEETQYF
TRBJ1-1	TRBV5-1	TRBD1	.	TGCGCCAGCACACCGGACAGGGCCACTGAAGCTTTCTTT	CASTPDRATEAFF
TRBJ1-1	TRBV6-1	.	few	TGTGCCAGCAGTGCTGGACAGTCAATATCCGTCCTTACTGAAGCTTTCTTT	CASSAGQSISVLTEAFF
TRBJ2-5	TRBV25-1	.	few	TGTGCCAGCAGTGAATTGGGCATTCAAGAGACCCAGTACTTC	CASSELGIQETQYF
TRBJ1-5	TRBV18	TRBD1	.	TGTGCCAGCTCACCTAGGGGGGGACAGGGATTTGTTCAGCCCCAGCATTTT	CASSPRGGQGFVQPQHF
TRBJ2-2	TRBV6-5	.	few	TGTGCCAGCAGTTACTCAGGGGTATCGACCGGGGAGCTGTTTTTT	CASSYSGVSTGELFF
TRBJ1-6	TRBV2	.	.	TGTGCCAGCAGACAAATAGACCAGGGGCGCGGCTCCTATAATTCACCCCTCCACTTT	CASRQIDQGRGSYNSPLHF
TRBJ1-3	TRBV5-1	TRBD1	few	TGCGCCAGCAGTCGCGACATTGACAGGGGTCCTGGAAACACCATATATTTT	CASSRDIDRGPGNTIYF
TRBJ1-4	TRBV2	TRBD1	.	TGTGCCAGCAGTGGGACCGGGACAGGGGGGGAAAAACTGTTTTTT	CASSGTGTGGEKLFF
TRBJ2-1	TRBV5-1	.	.	TGCGCCAGCCGGGACACAACCTACAATGAGCAGTTCTTC	CASRDTTYNEQFF
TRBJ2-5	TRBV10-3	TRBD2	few	TGTGCCATCAGTGAGCAGGTCGGTAGCGGGGGGGCCCAGTACTTC	CAISEQVGSGGAQYF
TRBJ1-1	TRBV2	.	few	TGTGCCAGCAGTAATTCGGAGGCTATTGAAGCTTTCTTT	CASSNSEAIEAFF
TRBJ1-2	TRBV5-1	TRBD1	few	TGCGCCAGCAGCTTGACTCCCGGGACAGGGGATGGCTACACCTTC	CASSLTPGTGDGYTF
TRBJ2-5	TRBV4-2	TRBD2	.	TGTGCCAGCAGCCAAGATACCGGACTAGCGGTGACCCAGTACTTC	CASSQDTGLAVTQYF
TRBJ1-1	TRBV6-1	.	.	TGTGCCAGCAGTTTCGGACAGTCGAACACTGAAGCTTTCTTT	CASSFGQSNTEAFF
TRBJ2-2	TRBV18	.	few	TGTGCCAGCTCAGAGGTACCGAACACCGGGGAGCTGTTTTTT	CASSEVPNTGELFF
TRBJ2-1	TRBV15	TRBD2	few	TGTGCCACCAGCAGACCTTCCGTATCTATAGCGGGGGGGCCGAGTTACAATGAGCAGTTCTTC	CATSRPSVSIAGGPSYNEQFF
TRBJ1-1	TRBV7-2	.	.	TGTGCCAGCAGCTTCCCAAATCGGGGGGACACTGAAGCTTTCTTT	CASSFPNRGDTEAFF
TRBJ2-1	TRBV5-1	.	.	TGCGCCAGCAGCCCAGGAGGGTTCAGGGATGAGCAGTTCTTC	CASSPGGFRDEQFF
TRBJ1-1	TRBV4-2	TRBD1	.	TGTGCCAGCAGCCCTTGGACAGGGACGAACACTGAAGCTTTCTTT	CASSPWTGTNTEAFF
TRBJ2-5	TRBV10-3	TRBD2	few	TGTGCCATCAGTGAAACCGGGACTAGCGGAGAGACCCAGTACTTC	CAISETGTSGETQYF
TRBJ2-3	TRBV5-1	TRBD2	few	TGCGCCAGCAGCCCCCGGACTAGCGGGGTCACAGATACGCAGTATTTT	CASSPRTSGVTDTQYF
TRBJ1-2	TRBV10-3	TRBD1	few	TGTGCCATCAGCTCCCTAGGACAGGGGGCCAACTATGGCTACACCTTC	CAISSLGQGANYGYTF